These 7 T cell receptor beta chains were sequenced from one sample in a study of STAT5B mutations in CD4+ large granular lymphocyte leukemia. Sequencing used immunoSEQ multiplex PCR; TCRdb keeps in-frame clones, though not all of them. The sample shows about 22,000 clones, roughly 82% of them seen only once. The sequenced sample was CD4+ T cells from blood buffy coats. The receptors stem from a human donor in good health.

CDR3 DNA sequence: TGTGCCAGCAGCGAGCGTGGACAACCTAGCTCAGATACGCAGTATTTT. Translating it yields CASSERGQPSSDTQYF. V is TRBV9 and J is TRBJ2-3; tentatively, D is TRBD1 or TRBD2 (5 bases each). From germline, CDR1 is SGDLS and CDR2 YYNGEE. The CDR3 has 16 amino acids. Trimming left V 3 bases short and J 4 bases short, with 18 bases between.

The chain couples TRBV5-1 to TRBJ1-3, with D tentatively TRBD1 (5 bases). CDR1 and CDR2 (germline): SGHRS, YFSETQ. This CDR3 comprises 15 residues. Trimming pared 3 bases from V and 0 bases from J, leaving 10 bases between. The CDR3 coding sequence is TGCGCCAGCAGCTCTGGGGGAGGCTCTGGAAACACCATATATTTT. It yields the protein CASSSGGGSGNTIYF.

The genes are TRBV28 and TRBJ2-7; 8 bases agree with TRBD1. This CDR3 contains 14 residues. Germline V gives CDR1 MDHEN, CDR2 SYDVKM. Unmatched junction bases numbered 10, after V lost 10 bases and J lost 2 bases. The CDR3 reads CATGPGGATYEQYF. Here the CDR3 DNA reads TGTGCCACCGGCCCAGGGGGCGCAACCTACGAGCAGTACTTC.

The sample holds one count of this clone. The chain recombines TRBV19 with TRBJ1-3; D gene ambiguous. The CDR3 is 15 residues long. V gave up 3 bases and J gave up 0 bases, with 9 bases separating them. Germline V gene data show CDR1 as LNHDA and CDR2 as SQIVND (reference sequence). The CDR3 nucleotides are TGTGCCAGTAGTATGGATCGGAGCTCTGGAAACACCATATATTTT. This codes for CASSMDRSSGNTIYF.

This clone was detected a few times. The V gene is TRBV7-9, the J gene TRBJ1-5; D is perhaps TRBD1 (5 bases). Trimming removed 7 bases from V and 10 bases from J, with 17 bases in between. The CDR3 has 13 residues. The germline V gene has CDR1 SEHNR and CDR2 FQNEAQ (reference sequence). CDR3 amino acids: CASTQGGAQPQHF. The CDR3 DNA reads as TGTGCCAGCACCCAAGGAGGGGCACAACCCCAGCATTTT.

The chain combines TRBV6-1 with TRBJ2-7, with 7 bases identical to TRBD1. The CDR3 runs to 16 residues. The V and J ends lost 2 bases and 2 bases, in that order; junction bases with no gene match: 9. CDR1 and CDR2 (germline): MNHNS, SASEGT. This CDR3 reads CASSELWTGPTYEQYF. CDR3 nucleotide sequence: TGTGCCAGCAGTGAACTTTGGACAGGCCCCACCTACGAGCAGTACTTC.

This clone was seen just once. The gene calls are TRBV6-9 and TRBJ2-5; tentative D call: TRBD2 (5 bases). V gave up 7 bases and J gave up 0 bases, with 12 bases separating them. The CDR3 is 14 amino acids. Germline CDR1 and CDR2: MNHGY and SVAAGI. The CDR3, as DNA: TGTGCCAGCATTAGCGTTCCGTACCAAGAGACCCAGTACTTC. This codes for CASISVPYQETQYF.